A selection of T cell receptor beta chains follows, all from one sample in a study of regulatory T cells in long-lasting Graves disease. MiXCR, run by TCRdb on the multiplex PCR reads, gives a single entry per CDR3 protein. The sample shows roughly 350,000 distinct CDR3 sequences, 16% of them seen only once. This same sample was also taken into another study, of T cells in Graves' hyperthyroidism and ophthalmopathy.

The sample in question was peripheral blood mononuclear cells (PBMCs), obtained at new diagnosis, from a patient treated with antithyroid drugs. These receptors came from a man aged 40-49 years with Graves disease. Both conserved end residues are trimmed from each CDR3. A D gene is named only where the DNA matches it firmly.

>TRBD1|TRBJ2-1|TRBV20-1
SAVGQTYNEQF
>NA|TRBJ2-6|TRBV4-3
ASSEEGHPRPGANVLT
>NA|TRBJ2-1|TRBV6-1
ASSEALVALGTTYNEQF
>NA|TRBJ1-6|TRBV6-2/TRBV6-3
ASRTGQSVCH
>TRBD1|TRBJ2-5|TRBV18
ASSPIGQGPQETQY
>NA|TRBJ1-1|TRBV12-5
ASGLASPPRWNIEAF
>TRBD1|TRBJ2-3|TRBV7-3
ASSADRGLSTQY
>NA|TRBJ2-7|TRBV2
ASSVRDSYEQY
>NA|TRBJ1-1|TRBV18
ASSQTDSTNTEAF
>NA|TRBJ2-3|TRBV12-3/TRBV12-4
ASSSKTRRTDTQY
>NA|TRBJ2-5|TRBV4-2
ASSQALRGRGIETQY
>NA|TRBJ2-5|TRBV9
ASSVASGSAGTETQC
>TRBD1|TRBJ2-7|TRBV12-3/TRBV12-4
ASSPQGDLYEQY
>TRBD1|TRBJ1-3|TRBV28
ASSPTGQGVPGNTIY
>NA|TRBJ2-2|TRBV5-1
ASSLVDGTAANTGELF
>TRBD1|TRBJ1-4|TRBV5-1
ASSGQGGGEKLF
>NA|TRBJ1-5|TRBV6-1
ASSESVNNQPQH
>NA|TRBJ1-5|TRBV28
ASRVINQPQH
>NA|TRBJ1-6|TRBV20-1
SARGFYNSPLH
>TRBD2|TRBJ2-4|TRBV12-3/TRBV12-4
ASSLVLAGAKNIQY
>NA|TRBJ2-3|TRBV28
ASSLRDTGRRQY
>TRBD1|TRBJ2-7|TRBV18
ASSPEQGSSYEQY
>NA|TRBJ2-1|TRBV2
ASSEYGGINYNEQF
>TRBD1|TRBJ1-4|TRBV9
ASSVDGQGGEKLF
>NA|TRBJ1-6|TRBV7-2
ASSLWGTNSPLH
>TRBD1|TRBJ2-1|TRBV20-1
SASQDRVLYNEQF
>TRBD2|TRBJ2-1|TRBV2
ASTPGRGLGLGWEQF
>TRBD2|TRBJ2-1|TRBV6-2/TRBV6-3
ASSRELDGGNEQF
>NA|TRBJ2-5|TRBV30
AWSGDSRETQY
>TRBD2|TRBJ2-3|TRBV11-2
ASSFPGGLTDTQY
>NA|TRBJ2-2|TRBV6-4
ASSIQPSSGELF
>TRBD1|TRBJ2-3|TRBV30
VFTQGAWTDTQY
>NA|TRBJ2-7|TRBV7-9
ASSLRDSTSYEQY
>TRBD2|TRBJ2-7|TRBV20-1
SAGGTSGPYEQY
>TRBD1|TRBJ2-2|TRBV20-1
SAPGTGGGTGELF
>TRBD1|TRBJ1-5|TRBV19
ASQGQDSNQPQH
>NA|TRBJ2-1|TRBV9
ASSVGGTYNEQF
>TRBD2|TRBJ2-7|TRBV20-1
SARPLAGPVYEQY
>TRBD1|TRBJ2-5|TRBV19
ASIGTDQETQY
>NA|TRBJ1-6|TRBV20-1
SARERGEGARKPLH
>TRBD1|TRBJ1-5|TRBV7-2
ASSPTAGGLNQPQH
>NA|TRBJ1-2|TRBV19
ASSIGSGYT
>TRBD2|TRBJ2-3|TRBV4-2
AGSQAGTSVSTDTQY
>NA|TRBJ1-1|TRBV4-2
ASSQAQGGTEAF
>NA|TRBJ2-7|TRBV2
ASSENHSGLYEQY
>NA|TRBJ1-2|TRBV11-3
ASSLRHNYGYT
>NA|TRBJ2-7|TRBV5-1
ASSLGPSQTYEQY
>NA|NA|TRBV15
ATSRDPRETQY
>TRBD1|TRBJ2-2|TRBV12-3/TRBV12-4
ASSLGRTGSKPGELF
>NA|TRBJ2-3|TRBV7-7
ASSSGRGDTQY
>TRBD1|TRBJ1-5|TRBV28
ASSSPGTGLQPQH
>TRBD1|TRBJ1-1|TRBV5-1
ASSWSGQGAAF
>NA|TRBJ2-4|TRBV28
ASSPRYGRGGPLAKNIQY
>TRBD1|TRBJ1-3|TRBV2
ASSQTGGRGNTIY